This T cell receptor beta chain was retrieved from a study of cytomegalovirus exposure and HLA in healthy donors. TCRdb's copy holds only in-frame clones and misses some; the assay was immunoSEQ multiplex PCR. In the table there are around 220,000 clones, around 80% of which are singletons. CDR3 length: 15 residues. V shed 4 bases, J shed 5 bases, and the junction held 7 bases outside the gene matches. Germline CDR1 reads LGHNA; CDR2 reads YSLEER. The gene calls are TRBV4-3 and TRBJ2-3; 9 nucleotides align to TRBD2. Source material: PBMCs. The clonotype originates from a woman in her twenties or thirties in good health and CMV-seropositive. The CDR3 nucleotides are TGCGCCAGCAGCCCCATAGCGGGAGTAATAGATACGCAGTATTTT. Translating it yields CASSPIAGVIDTQYF.